Following are 19 T cell receptor beta chains from one sample sequenced in a study of T cells in Graves' hyperthyroidism and ophthalmopathy. Amplification yielded TCR beta CDR3 regions, with RNA transcripts as the source. The primer set for the first-round RT-PCR of the TCR CDR3 was HTBI. In TCRdb, the multiplex PCR reads were re-called with MiXCR into one record per CDR3 protein. Of over 400,000 distinct CDR3 sequences listed, around 15% are singletons. Specimen: blood. The receptors were gathered from a man between 18 and 29 years old with Graves' ophthalmopathy.

The chain recombines TRBV7-8 with TRBJ2-4; TRBD1 agrees at 7 bases. Trimming at V came to 5 bases and at J to 0 bases, leaving 4 bases not matched to a gene. The CDR3 runs 15 residues. The germline CDR1 and CDR2 sequences are SGHVS and FQNEAQ. CDR3 nucleotides: TGTGCCAGCAGCCCCGACAGGGTAGCCAAAAACATTCAGTACTTC. It is translated as CASSPDRVAKNIQYF.

The chain links TRBV3-1 to TRBJ2-3; 15 nucleotides line up with TRBD2. The CDR3 has 20 amino acids. Germline loops: CDR1 LGHDT, CDR2 YNNKEL (reference sequence). V trimming: 4 bases; J trimming: 1 base; junction bases outside the gene matches: 12. The CDR3, as DNA: TGTGCCAGCAGCCTTAATCACCTAGGACTAGCGGGAGGGCGCACAGATACGCAGTATTTT. This encodes CASSLNHLGLAGGRTDTQYF.

The chain joins TRBV6-1 to TRBJ2-7; D might be TRBD1 (5 bases). The CDR3 length is 15 residues. Germline CDR1 reads MNHNS; CDR2 reads SASEGT. Trimming stripped 5 bases from V and 4 bases from J, with 18 bases between. The CDR3 nucleotides read TGTGCCAGCAGTCCCCAGGGATCGGCGGTTTACGAGCAGTACTTC. The encoded protein is CASSPQGSAVYEQYF.

This clonotype was observed at least ten times. The chain employs TRBV30 and TRBJ2-5, with a possible D match to TRBD2 (5 bases). The germline V gene has CDR1 GTSNPN and CDR2 SVGIG (reference sequence). The CDR3 sequence is 14 residues long. V dropped 5 bases and J dropped 2 bases, with 15 bases sitting between them. The CDR3 DNA reads TGTGCCTGGTGCCCTAGGACTGCACAAGAGACCCAGTACTTC. It specifies CAWCPRTAQETQYF.

This clonotype has ten or more counts. The CDR3 bases are TGTGCCAGCAGCTTGAGGCTCGGCAATGAGCAGTTCTTC. Encoded protein: CASSLRLGNEQFF. The chain links TRBV5-6 to TRBJ2-1; D call uncertain. V lost 1 base to trimming and J lost 6 bases, with 8 bases between them. The CDR3 is 13 amino acids. The germline CDR1 and CDR2 sequences are SGHDT and YYEEEE.

This clonotype was counted many times. The CDR3, as DNA: TGTGCCAGCAGCCAGGGTGTTGCAACTAATGAAAAACTGTTTTTT. This sequence encodes CASSQGVATNEKLFF. V is TRBV7-2 and J is TRBJ1-4; possible D gene TRBD1, 5 bases. The germline V and J ends were trimmed by 5 bases and 0 bases, with 10 bases remaining between them. Germline CDR1 SGHTA, CDR2 FQGNSA. This CDR3 comprises 15 residues.

This clonotype showed up many times. The rearrangement uses TRBV2 and TRBJ2-2; no clear D. The CDR3 totals 14 residues. Per germline, CDR1 SNHLY and CDR2 FYNNEI. Between the trimmed V and J ends, which lost 1 base and 0 bases, there was a span of 3 bases. CDR3 in amino acids: CASSEGANTGELFF. CDR3 DNA sequence: TGTGCCAGCAGTGAAGGGGCGAACACCGGGGAGCTGTTTTTT.

This clonotype has a count of ten or more. The chain couples TRBV2 to TRBJ1-2; D gene unclear. This CDR3 is built from 11 residues. Per germline, CDR1 SNHLY and CDR2 FYNNEI. V was clipped by 7 bases and J by 4 bases, with 7 bases between them. CDR3 nucleotide sequence: TGTGCCAGCAACCCCTCCTATGGCTACACCTTC. Its translation is CASNPSYGYTF.

This clonotype was seen many times. The genes are TRBV20-1 and TRBJ1-1, with D unclear. With 2 bases removed from V and 0 bases from J, the gap between germline ends came to 1 base. The CDR3 has 11 amino acids. CDR1 is DFQATT and CDR2 is SNEGSKA in the germline V gene (reference sequence). The CDR3 region is CSARMNTEAFF. CDR3 in DNA: TGCAGTGCTAGAATGAACACTGAAGCTTTCTTT.

There are a few counts of this clonotype. J is TRBJ2-1 and V is TRBV7-9; D uncertain. CDR3 length: 12 residues. Trimming left V 5 bases short and J 6 bases short, with 8 bases between. Germline lookup yields CDR1 SEHNR and CDR2 FQNEAQ (reference sequence). As DNA, the CDR3 is TGTGCCAGCAGCCCCGTATCCAATGAGCAGTTCTTC. Protein sequence: CASSPVSNEQFF.

This clonotype was detected many times. This CDR3 reads CASRGHISAENSNQPQHF. The CDR3 DNA is TGTGCCAGCAGAGGACACATCTCCGCTGAAAATAGCAATCAGCCCCAGCATTTT. V is TRBV28 and J is TRBJ1-5; the D gene is possibly TRBD1 (5 bases). Trimming cost V 6 bases and J 0 bases, with 21 bases left between them. Germline assignment: CDR1 MDHEN and CDR2 SYDVKM. The CDR3 sequence is 18 residues long.

Ten or more counts support this clonotype. This chain joins TRBV7-2 and TRBJ2-3; no reliable D call. V gave up 1 base and J gave up 4 bases, with 9 bases separating them. CDR3 length equals 14 residues. Germline V lookup: CDR1 SGHTA, CDR2 FQGNSA. The CDR3, as DNA: TGTGCCAGCAGCTTAGAGGTCCGGGCAGATACGCAGTATTTT. It encodes CASSLEVRADTQYF.

A remark on this clonotype: The germline gene is not matched at one end of the junction; a read error may be the cause. The chain uses TRBV10-1 and TRBJ2-2; no clear D. The V gene's germline CDR1 is WNHNN and CDR2 SYGVQD (reference sequence). CDR3 length equals 13 residues. CDR3 DNA sequence: TGCGCCAGCGGTGAAATCGGAACCGGGGAGCTGTTTTTT. Its translation: CASGEIGTGELFF.

The J gene is TRBJ1-1, the V gene TRBV29-1; D remains unclear. CDR3 length: 12 amino acids. The ends were cut back, 3 bases at V and 8 bases at J, with 13 bases in the middle. CDR1 and CDR2 (germline): SQVTM, ANQGSEA. CDR3 coding DNA: TGCAGCGTTGACAGCCAACCTATGGAAGCTTTCTTT. As protein: CSVDSQPMEAFF.

At least ten counts were recorded for this clonotype. V usage is TRBV7-9 and J usage is TRBJ2-7; D not certain. The ends were cut back, 2 bases at V and 1 base at J, with 12 bases in the middle. The CDR3 runs 15 residues. Germline V lookup: CDR1 SEHNR, CDR2 FQNEAQ (reference sequence). The CDR3 loop reads CASSLKGSPSYEQYF. The CDR3, as DNA: TGTGCCAGCAGCTTAAAGGGATCGCCTTCCTACGAGCAGTACTTC.

This clonotype was detected a few times. A much bigger clone sits one base away, suggesting this may be a read error. The chain carries TRBV29-1 and TRBJ2-1, with TRBD1 matching 7 bases. V lost 7 bases and J lost 0; bases outside the gene matches: 3. The CDR3 is 13 residues long. Germline loops: CDR1 SQVTM, CDR2 ANQGSEA. CDR3 sequence: CSAYRGSYNEQFF. The CDR3 DNA sequence: TGCAGCGCGTACAGGGGCTCCTACAATGAGCAGTTCTTC.

On this clonotype itself: The junction does not match germline at one end; this may be a read error. Here the CDR3 reads CASSLAGRTSGKYEQHF. The DNA for the CDR3 is TGCGCCAGCAGCTTGGCGGGAAGGACTAGCGGGAAGTACGAGCAGCACTTC. The chain recombines TRBV5-1 with TRBJ2-7; TRBD2 aligns across 12 bases. CDR3 length equals 17 residues. In germline, CDR1 is SGHRS, CDR2 YFSETQ. The full variable domain, its missing parts supplied by reference TRBV5-1 and TRBJ2-7, is KAGVTQTPRYLIKTRGQQVTLSCSPISGHRSVSWYQQTPGQGLQFLFEYFSETQRNKGNFPGRFSGRQFSNSRSEMNVSTLELGDSALYLCASSLAGRTSGKYEQHFGPGTRLTVT.

This clonotype was observed many times. The J gene is TRBJ2-7, the V gene TRBV15, with 10 bases fitting TRBD2. V lost 5 bases, J lost 3 bases, and 7 bases stayed unmatched. The CDR3 extends over 15 amino acids. Germline CDR1 reads LNHNV; CDR2 reads YYDKDF (reference sequence). The CDR3 DNA sequence: TGTGCCACCAGCTCCAGGACTAGCGGCCTCTACGAGCAGTACTTC. Translating gives CATSSRTSGLYEQYF.

This clonotype was seen repeatedly, ten times or more. The chain combines TRBV24-1 with TRBJ2-5, with TRBD1 matching over 7 bases. CDR1 and CDR2 from the germline V gene are KGHDR and SFDVKD. With 9 bases clipped from V and 1 base from J, the junction kept 7 bases outside the gene matches. This CDR3 comprises 14 residues. The chain's CDR3 is CATGVTGPQETQYF. The CDR3 DNA reads as TGTGCCACCGGGGTGACAGGGCCCCAAGAGACCCAGTACTTC.